Each of the 17 T cell receptor beta chains below was sequenced from the same sample in a study of blood T cell repertoires in COVID-19. Some clones are missing from TCRdb's copy, which holds only in-frame ones; the method was immunoSEQ multiplex PCR. The sample contains 200,000 to 300,000 clones, about 82% of which appear only once. The sequenced material came from peripheral blood. The source is a woman older than 75 with COVID-19, enrolled during active disease.

The genes are TRBV18 and TRBJ1-3; D ambiguous. The CDR3 runs 14 residues. V was pared by 6 bases and J by 2 bases, with 11 bases between. The V gene's germline CDR1 is KGHSH and CDR2 LQKENI. The DNA of the CDR3 is TGTGCCAGCTCTCCCGGCGGTGCTGGAAACACCATATATTTT. This translates into CASSPGGAGNTIYF.

This CDR3 is CASVNGQGDPNTEAFF. CDR3 sequence (DNA): TGTGCCAGCGTCAATGGACAGGGGGATCCCAACACTGAAGCTTTCTTT. This rearrangement joins TRBV21-1 to TRBJ1-1; the table calls TRBD1, which could not be checked here. TRBV21-1 is classified as a pseudogene. The CDR3 runs 16 residues.

The gene calls are TRBV5-1 and TRBJ1-2; 7 bases align to TRBD1. Germline lookup yields CDR1 SGHRS and CDR2 YFSETQ. The CDR3 extends over 14 amino acids. With V trimmed by 4 bases and J by 3 bases, 6 bases remained unmatched. The CDR3 DNA is TGCGCCAGCAGCAAGGGGGCAGGGGACTATGGCTACACCTTC. Its translation: CASSKGAGDYGYTF.

The chain recombines TRBV4-2 with TRBJ2-1; tentative D call: TRBD2 (7 bases). The V gene lost 4 bases and the J gene lost 0 bases, with 13 bases spanning the gap. The CDR3 extends over 16 amino acids. CDR1 and CDR2 from the germline V gene are LGHNA and YNFKEQ. The CDR3 DNA reads as TGTGCCAGCAGCCCGGAGGGGGGGATCTCCTACAATGAGCAGTTCTTC. Encoded protein: CASSPEGGISYNEQFF.

This clone was detected a few times. This chain uses TRBV9 with TRBJ2-3; unclear D gene. The CDR3 consists of 14 residues. V gave up 0 bases and J gave up 2 bases, with 7 bases separating them. The germline V gene encodes CDR1 SGDLS and CDR2 YYNGEE. Here the CDR3 reads CASSVDPDTDTQYF. The CDR3 DNA follows: TGTGCCAGCAGCGTAGACCCAGACACAGATACGCAGTATTTT.

This sequence joins TRBV5-1 and TRBJ1-2, with TRBD1 matching 9 bases. With V trimmed by 4 bases and J by 10 bases, 8 bases remained unmatched. CDR1 is SGHRS, CDR2 YFSETQ, per germline. The CDR3 is made up of 13 amino acids. The CDR3 nucleotides are TGCGCCAGCAGCGCGACAGGGGGGCTGTTCTACACCTTC. Its protein product is CASSATGGLFYTF.

This chain joins TRBV7-9 and TRBJ1-5; D unresolved. CDR3 size: 18 residues. The V end was cut by 8 bases, the J end by 11 bases, with 34 bases between. Germline CDR1 is SEHNR and CDR2 is FQNEAQ (reference sequence). This CDR3 reads CASLLKKPQTDREAAQHF. The CDR3 DNA sequence: TGTGCCAGCTTACTAAAGAAACCGCAGACGGATCGTGAGGCGGCCCAGCATTTT.

CDR3 residues: CASTPSGNQPQHF. The CDR3 DNA reads as TGTGCCAGCACCCCGTCAGGGAATCAGCCCCAGCATTTT. The rearrangement joins TRBV6-5 to TRBJ1-5; D may be TRBD1 (5 bases). CDR3 length: 13 residues. The germline V gene encodes CDR1 MNHEY and CDR2 SVGAGI. The V gene lost 7 bases and the J gene lost 4 bases, with 11 bases spanning the gap.

V gene TRBV11-2 combines with J gene TRBJ2-5; possibly TRBD2 for D (6 bases). This CDR3 contains 16 residues. CDR1 and CDR2 from the germline V gene are SGHAT and FQNNGV. Trimming took 1 base from V and 0 from J, leaving 12 bases between them. The CDR3 region has the DNA TGTGCCAGCAGCTTAGTCGGCGGGAAGTACCAAGAGACCCAGTACTTC. This encodes CASSLVGGKYQETQYF. The full variable domain, with the rest looked up from reference TRBV11-2 and TRBJ2-5, is EAGVAQSPRYKIIEKRQSVAFWCNPISGHATLYWYQQILGQGPKLLIQFQNNGVVDDSQLPKDRFSAERLKGVDSTLKIQPAKLEDSAVYLCASSLVGGKYQETQYFGPGTRLLVL.

The rearrangement links TRBV4-3 to TRBJ2-3; D is unresolved. The V and J ends lost 0 bases and 8 bases respectively, with 3 bases between them. The CDR3 covers 11 residues. Germline V lookup: CDR1 LGHNA, CDR2 YSLEER. CDR3 sequence reads: CASSQDRTQYF. DNA for the CDR3: TGCGCCAGCAGCCAAGATCGTACGCAGTATTTT.

The CDR3 loop is CASSYQAGGPDEQFF. CDR3 nucleotides: TGTGCCAGCAGCTATCAAGCGGGGGGGCCCGATGAGCAGTTCTTC. The chain has TRBV5-4 and TRBJ2-1; TRBD2 aligns across 10 bases. Germline-derived CDR1 and CDR2 are SGHNT and YYREEE (reference sequence). The CDR3 covers 15 residues. V gave up 3 bases and J gave up 8 bases; unmatched junction bases: 8.

V gene TRBV6-5 combines with J gene TRBJ2-7, with D perhaps matching TRBD1 (7 bases). CDR3 length equals 13 residues. The germline V and J ends were trimmed by 6 bases and 3 bases, with 12 bases remaining between them. Germline CDR1 reads MNHEY; CDR2 reads SVGAGI. CDR3 bases: TGTGCCAGCAGGCGACAGGGAGGCTACGAGCAGTACGTC. Protein: CASRRQGGYEQYV.

CDR3 region: CASSSNLGGNYGYTF. The CDR3 DNA sequence: TGTGCCAGCAGCTCCAACCTTGGGGGCAACTATGGCTACACCTTC. V and J are TRBV7-2 and TRBJ1-2; possible D gene TRBD1, 6 bases. This CDR3 has 15 residues. V gave up 4 bases and J gave up 2 bases, with 14 bases separating them. The V gene's germline CDR1 is SGHTA and CDR2 FQGNSA.

The chain has TRBV23-1 and TRBJ1-4; no reliable D call. TRBV23-1 is marked as an open reading frame, function uncertain. The germline V and J ends were trimmed by 6 bases and 8 bases, with 13 bases remaining between them. This CDR3 has 13 residues. The CDR3 is CASRSGEDEKLFF. The CDR3 DNA reads TGCGCCAGCAGGTCCGGGGAAGACGAAAAACTGTTTTTT.

The chain carries TRBV11-2 and TRBJ1-6, with TRBD1 as a possible D gene (6 bases). Per germline, CDR1 SGHAT and CDR2 FQNNGV. With 5 bases removed from V and 7 bases from J, the gap between germline ends came to 15 bases. The CDR3 consists of 15 residues. CDR3 nucleotides: TGTGCCAGCAGCGATCCCGGGACACAGAATTCACCCCTCCACTTT. Its protein product is CASSDPGTQNSPLHF.

V and J are TRBV27 and TRBJ1-2; TRBD1 agrees at 8 bases. Germline trimming cut 2 bases from V and 6 bases from J; bases unmatched to any gene: 17. This CDR3 is 18 amino acids long. Germline V gives CDR1 MNHEY, CDR2 SMNVEV (reference sequence). CDR3 sequence (DNA): TGTGCCAGCAGTTTAGGGGCCGGACAGGGCGGGTGGAAGGATGGCTACACCTTC. Protein: CASSLGAGQGGWKDGYTF.

The chain carries TRBV29-1 and TRBJ2-3; unclear D gene. Germline assignment: CDR1 SQVTM and CDR2 ANQGSEA. The CDR3 is made up of 12 amino acids. The CDR3 is CSVRYNTDTQYF. DNA for the CDR3: TGCAGTGTTCGTTACAACACAGATACGCAGTATTTT.